This TCR beta chain was captured in a study of blood T cell repertoires in COVID-19. Study information: The samples span acute and convalescent COVID-19 from the United States, Italy and Spain. PBMCs, B-cell-depleted T cells, or T cells were the source of the cDNA or gDNA that made up the material.

In the original analysis: Estimation of nucleated cell counts relied on the amplification of reference gene primers. TCRdb's table, derived via immunoSEQ multiplex PCR, lists solely in-frame clones and lacks some. The DNA was the basis for D and trimming; V, J and clone size are from that table. The table has approximately 72,000 clones, around four fifths seen once; the top ten hold about 20%. Germline values: CDR1 LGHDT, CDR2 YNNKEL (reference sequence). V was shortened by 5 bases and J by 6 bases, with 15 bases between the two germline ends. This CDR3 is 14 amino acids long. Sequencing input: peripheral blood. The receptor was isolated from an elderly woman with acute or convalescent COVID-19. The chain carries TRBV3-1 (or the pseudogene TRBV3-2) and TRBJ2-3; D possibly corresponds to TRBD1 (5 bases). The CDR3 is CASSRGRVGDTQYF. CDR3 DNA: TGTGCCAGCAGCAGGGGCCGAGTCGGGGATACGCAGTATTTT.